This TCR beta chain was captured by sequencing in a study of blood T cell repertoires in COVID-19. In the original analysis: The authors estimated nucleated cell counts from reference gene primer amplification. Produced via immunoSEQ multiplex PCR; TCRdb's table is partial and in-frame only. The V and J calls and clone size come from that table; D and trimming were worked out from the DNA. The data hold about 230,000 clones, with approximately 90% observed a single time. V shed 5 bases and J 5 bases; nucleotides not matched to a gene: 9. Germline CDR1 MDHEN, CDR2 SYDVKM. The CDR3 covers 15 residues. Seattle participants joined during active infection and were tracked over time.

This sequence joins TRBV28 and TRBJ1-1, with TRBD1 matching over 9 bases. Sequencing was carried out using peripheral blood. The TCR was taken from a man between 25 and 39 years old with COVID-19, enrolled during active disease. CDR3 sequence: CASSTIGTGWTEAFF. The DNA of the CDR3 is TGTGCCAGCAGTACTATCGGGACAGGGTGGACTGAAGCTTTCTTT.